The clone carrying this T cell receptor (beta chain) appeared many times. These data originate in a study of spatial heterogeneity in lung cancer. CDR1 and CDR2 (germline): SGHTA, FQGNSA. This CDR3 comprises 15 residues. V was shortened by 5 bases and J by 6 bases, with 17 bases between the two germline ends. Time point described: sample taken at primary tumor resection. From the 5' RACE reads, TCRdb called clonotypes with MiXCR, one entry per CDR3 protein. The data show about 27,000 distinct CDR3 sequences, 6.5% to 8% seen once. The specimen was PBMCs, collected at surgery. This receptor was identified in a male donor with early-stage non-small cell lung cancer. J is TRBJ2-1 and V is TRBV7-2; a weak D match, TRBD1 (5 bases). CDR3 region: CASSRSGAETNEQFF. CDR3 in DNA: TGTGCCAGCAGCCGCTCTGGGGCTGAAACCAATGAGCAGTTCTTC.